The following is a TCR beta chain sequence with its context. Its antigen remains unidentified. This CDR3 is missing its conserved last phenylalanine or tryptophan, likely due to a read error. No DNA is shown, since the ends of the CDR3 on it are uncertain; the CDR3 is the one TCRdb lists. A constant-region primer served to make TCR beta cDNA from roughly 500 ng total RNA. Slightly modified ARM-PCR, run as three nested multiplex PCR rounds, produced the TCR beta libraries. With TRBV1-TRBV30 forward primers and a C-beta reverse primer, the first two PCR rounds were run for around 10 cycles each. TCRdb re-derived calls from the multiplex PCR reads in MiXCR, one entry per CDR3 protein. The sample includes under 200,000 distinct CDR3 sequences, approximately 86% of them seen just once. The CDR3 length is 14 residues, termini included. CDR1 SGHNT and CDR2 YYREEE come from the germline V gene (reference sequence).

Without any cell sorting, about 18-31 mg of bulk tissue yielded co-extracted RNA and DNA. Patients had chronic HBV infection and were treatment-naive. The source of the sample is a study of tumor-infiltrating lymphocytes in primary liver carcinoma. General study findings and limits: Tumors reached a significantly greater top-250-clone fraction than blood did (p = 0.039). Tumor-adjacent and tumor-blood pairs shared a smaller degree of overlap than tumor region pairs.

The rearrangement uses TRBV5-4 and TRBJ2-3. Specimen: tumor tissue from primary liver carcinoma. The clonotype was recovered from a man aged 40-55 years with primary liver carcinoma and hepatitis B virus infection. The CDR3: CASSRTSSTDTLYY.